Shown below are 9 T cell receptor beta chains from a single sample sequenced in a study of beta chain features in type 1 diabetes. All of the isolated RNA was reverse transcribed, so expressed TCRB transcripts were sequenced. Clones were read by immunoSEQ multiplex PCR, and TCRdb kept only the in-frame ones, dropping some. Of roughly 300,000 clones in the sample, 7.5% to 9% are singletons; the top ten hold less than 0.45%. The sequenced material came from central memory CD4+ T cells from blood. Receptor source: a woman aged 18-29 years in good health.

This clone has only a few counts. This sequence joins TRBV5-1 and TRBJ1-5; D is unresolved. With 2 bases removed from V and 6 bases from J, the gap between germline ends came to 15 bases. Germline V lookup: CDR1 SGHRS, CDR2 YFSETQ. The CDR3 runs to 15 residues. Here the CDR3 reads CASSLDSSSGQPQHF. DNA for the CDR3: TGCGCCAGCAGCTTAGATTCATCTTCGGGTCAGCCCCAGCATTTT.

The chain is built from TRBV5-1 and TRBJ2-1, with TRBD2 identical over 16 bases. The CDR3 contains 20 residues. Germline V CDR1 and CDR2: SGHRS, YFSETQ. Trimming at V came to 4 bases and at J to 7 bases, leaving 17 bases not matched to a gene. The CDR3 bases are TGCGCCAGCAGCAACATCCAGGGACTAGCGGGAGGGTTAGTCGGTAATGAGCAGTTCTTC. Translation: CASSNIQGLAGGLVGNEQFF.

This clone was observed many times. V usage is TRBV11-2 and J usage is TRBJ2-5; D possibly corresponds to TRBD2 (5 bases). The V end lost 8 bases, the J end lost 0 bases, and 7 bases lay between the germline ends. This CDR3 has 12 amino acids. Germline V gives CDR1 SGHAT, CDR2 FQNNGV. The CDR3, as DNA: TGTGCCAGCGTCGGGAACCAAGAGACCCAGTACTTC. It specifies CASVGNQETQYF. The entire variable domain, with the rest obtained from reference TRBV11-2 and TRBJ2-5, is as follows: EAGVAQSPRYKIIEKRQSVAFWCNPISGHATLYWYQQILGQGPKLLIQFQNNGVVDDSQLPKDRFSAERLKGVDSTLKIQPAKLEDSAVYLCASVGNQETQYFGPGTRLLVL.

The chain recombines TRBV12-2 with TRBJ1-3. TRBV12-2 is a recognized pseudogene. This CDR3 comprises 20 residues. CDR3 region: CASRLISFYKGMFTGNTIYF. Here the CDR3 DNA reads TGTGCAAGTCGCTTAATAAGCTTTTACAAGGGAATGTTTACTGGAAACACCATATATTTT.

The gene calls are TRBV7-2 and TRBJ2-2; 7 bases are shared with TRBD2. The CDR3 spans 15 residues. Germline values: CDR1 SGHTA, CDR2 FQGNSA. V shed 3 bases and J 8 bases; nucleotides not matched to a gene: 9. The CDR3 protein is CASSLTGTTPGELFF. Written as DNA, the CDR3 is TGTGCCAGCAGCTTGACCGGGACTACCCCGGGGGAGCTGTTTTTT.

The chain couples TRBV7-2 to TRBJ2-1, with a possible D match to TRBD2 (6 bases). V dropped 2 bases and J dropped 5 bases, with 16 bases sitting between them. Germline loops: CDR1 SGHTA, CDR2 FQGNSA. This CDR3 is 16 amino acids long. The CDR3 nucleotides are TGTGCCAGCAGCTTAAGGCCCCCGGGAGTCGACAATGAGCAGTTCTTC. Translated, it gives CASSLRPPGVDNEQFF.

Only a few counts were recorded for this clone. The chain joins TRBV7-2 to TRBJ2-1, with 8 nucleotides matching TRBD2. This CDR3 region has 15 residues. V gave up 6 bases and J gave up 4 bases; unmatched junction bases: 8. Germline CDR1 SGHTA, CDR2 FQGNSA. The CDR3, as DNA: TGTGCCAGCAGTTCCAGCGGGAGCGGGTACAATGAGCAGTTCTTC. Its translation is CASSSSGSGYNEQFF.

Here the CDR3 reads CASSSPFRGFTDTQYF. CDR3 nucleotide sequence: TGTGCCAGCAGCTCCCCTTTCCGGGGATTCACAGATACGCAGTATTTT. The chain recombines TRBV7-2 with TRBJ2-3; D is possibly TRBD2 (5 bases). Deletions cut 4 bases from V and 2 bases from J, with 16 bases between. Per the germline V gene, CDR1 is SGHTA and CDR2 is FQGNSA. CDR3 length: 16 amino acids.

This clone was seen more than once but under ten times. The CDR3 DNA is TGCGCCAGCAGCTTGGGGCTGAACAATGAGCAGTTCTTC. This translates into CASSLGLNNEQFF. V and J are TRBV5-1 and TRBJ2-1; no definite D call. Per germline, CDR1 SGHRS and CDR2 YFSETQ. This CDR3 region has 13 residues. The germline V and J ends were trimmed by 0 bases and 5 bases, with 6 bases remaining between them.